These 22 T cell receptor beta chains were all obtained from the same sample, sequenced in a study of T cell repertoires and HLA-DP antigens. TCRdb keeps only in-frame clones here, not all; method: immunoSEQ multiplex PCR. The profile shows roughly 120,000 clones, more than 85% of them singletons. For these TCRs, the target antigens are not known. Sequencing was done on a sample of CD4+ T cells from PBMCs. The receptor source for this set is a woman younger than 35 in good health and CMV-seronegative.

The chain employs TRBV30 and TRBJ1-3; D might be TRBD1 (5 bases). CDR1 is GTSNPN, CDR2 SVGIG, per germline (reference sequence). The V gene lost 2 bases and the J gene lost 0 bases, with 11 bases spanning the gap. The CDR3 is 15 amino acids. This CDR3 is CAWSRGHLSGNTIYF. CDR3 bases: TGTGCCTGGAGTCGAGGACACCTCTCTGGAAACACCATATATTTT.

The chain joins TRBV27 to TRBJ2-3; D ambiguous. Germline V gives CDR1 MNHEY, CDR2 SMNVEV (reference sequence). V gave up 2 bases and J gave up 6 bases, with 15 bases separating them. The CDR3 consists of 15 residues. For the CDR3, the DNA is TGTGCCAGCAGTTTAGGGGTTGGCAGGTCCGATACGCAGTATTTT. It is translated as CASSLGVGRSDTQYF.

The rearrangement joins TRBV5-1 to TRBJ1-1, with D possibly matching TRBD1 (6 bases). Germline V lookup: CDR1 SGHRS, CDR2 YFSETQ. The V end lost 1 base, the J end lost 10 bases, and 17 bases lay between the germline ends. The CDR3 contains 14 residues. The CDR3 protein is CASSLSDRTAGAFF. Written as DNA, the CDR3 is TGCGCCAGCAGCTTGAGTGACAGGACCGCAGGAGCTTTCTTT.

The chain carries TRBV9 and TRBJ2-1; D could derive from TRBD1 or TRBD2 (5 bases each). Germline assignment: CDR1 SGDLS and CDR2 YYNGEE. The CDR3 length is 15 residues. Trimming stripped 0 bases from V and 3 bases from J, with 10 bases between. Written as DNA, the CDR3 is TGTGCCAGCAGCGTAGAGGGACGGATCTACAATGAGCAGTTCTTC. This gives the protein CASSVEGRIYNEQFF.

The genes are TRBV2 and TRBJ1-1; 8 bases match TRBD1. Germline trimming cut 7 bases from V and 3 bases from J; bases unmatched to any gene: 13. Per the germline V gene, CDR1 is SNHLY and CDR2 is FYNNEI. The CDR3 length is 16 residues. In DNA, the CDR3 is TGTGCCAGCATATCGTCAGGGGGCGCGTCGGACACTGAAGCTTTCTTT. Translating it yields CASISSGGASDTEAFF.

This sequence joins TRBV15 and TRBJ1-2; 7 nucleotides line up with TRBD1. V lost 0 bases to trimming and J lost 2 bases; unmatched junction nucleotides: 6. This CDR3 has 16 residues. Germline V lookup: CDR1 LNHNV, CDR2 YYDKDF (reference sequence). The CDR3 DNA follows: TGTGCCACCAGCAGAGATTGGGGCAGGGGGAACTATGGCTACACCTTC. It specifies CATSRDWGRGNYGYTF. Drawing the rest from reference TRBV15 and TRBJ1-2, the complete variable domain is DAMVIQNPRYQVTQFGKPVTLSCSQTLNHNVMYWYQQKSSQAPKLLFHYYDKDFNNEADTPDNFQSRRPNTSFCFLDIRSPGLGDTAMYLCATSRDWGRGNYGYTFGSGTRLTVV.

The chain is built from TRBV6-1 and TRBJ2-3; D call uncertain. The V and J ends lost 6 bases and 2 bases respectively, with 6 bases between them. The CDR3 consists of 12 residues. From germline, CDR1 is MNHNS and CDR2 SASEGT. DNA of the CDR3: TGTGCCAGCAGACAAGACACAGATACGCAGTATTTT. The encoded protein is CASRQDTDTQYF.

The CDR3 sequence: CASSTQGVNYGYTF. The CDR3 bases are TGTGCCAGCAGTACCCAGGGGGTGAACTATGGCTACACCTTC. The genes are TRBV28 and TRBJ1-2, with TRBD1 matching 7 bases. The J segment lost 2 bases and the V segment lost 5 bases, leaving 5 bases of the junction unmatched. This CDR3 is built from 14 residues. CDR1 is MDHEN, CDR2 SYDVKM, per germline.

The J gene is TRBJ1-1, the V gene TRBV27, with D hard to call. Germline CDR1 reads MNHEY; CDR2 reads SMNVEV (reference sequence). V was pared by 5 bases and J by 1 base, with 14 bases between. This CDR3 region has 15 residues. CDR3 region: CASSPWSGSNTEAFF. CDR3 nucleotide sequence: TGTGCCAGCAGTCCCTGGTCAGGTTCGAACACTGAAGCTTTCTTT.

The chain joins TRBV10-2 to TRBJ1-6; D is unresolved. V dropped 4 bases and J dropped 0 bases, with 7 bases sitting between them. The germline gives CDR1 WSHSY, CDR2 SAAADI. The CDR3 length is 15 residues. The DNA of the CDR3 is TGCGCCAGCAGTGGAAGTTACTCCTATAATTCACCCCTCCACTTT. Residues: CASSGSYSYNSPLHF.

This chain connects TRBV29-1 to TRBJ2-7, with 11 positions matching TRBD2. Germline lookup yields CDR1 SQVTM and CDR2 ANQGSEA. The CDR3 length is 14 residues. V dropped 2 bases and J dropped 5; count of bases not matched to a gene: 5. CDR3 bases: TGCAGCGTTGAACTAGCGGGAGGTCCCCACGAGCAGTACTTC. It specifies CSVELAGGPHEQYF.

The V call is TRBV5-8, the J call TRBJ2-5, with D perhaps matching TRBD2 (6 bases). CDR3 size: 15 residues. Trimming removed 1 base from V and 2 bases from J, with 12 bases in between. Germline V gene lookup returns CDR1 SGHTS and CDR2 YDEGEE. The CDR3 DNA follows: TGTGCCAGCAGCTTGAGACTAGGGCCACAAGAGACCCAGTACTTC. Residues: CASSLRLGPQETQYF. Complete variable domain (other parts from reference TRBV5-8 and TRBJ2-5): EAGVTQSPTHLIKTRGQQATLRCSPISGHTSVYWYQQALGLGLQFLLWYDEGEERNRGNFPPRFSGRQFPNYSSELNVNALELEDSALYLCASSLRLGPQETQYFGPGTRLLVL.

The chain has TRBV29-1 and TRBJ1-1, with TRBD1 as a possible D gene (5 bases). The CDR3 totals 15 residues. Looked up from germline, CDR1 is SQVTM and CDR2 is ANQGSEA. Trimming removed 4 bases from V and 2 bases from J, with 17 bases in between. The CDR3 spells CSVGRGTGVNTEAFF. For the CDR3, the DNA is TGCAGCGTTGGGAGGGGTACAGGCGTTAACACTGAAGCTTTCTTT.

The chain has TRBV7-8 and TRBJ2-5, with no clear D. This CDR3 contains 13 residues. Germline V gives CDR1 SGHVS, CDR2 FQNEAQ. Trimming left V 1 base short and J 2 bases short, with 5 bases between. The CDR3 region is CASSLGMQETQYF. DNA for the CDR3: TGTGCCAGCAGCTTAGGAATGCAAGAGACCCAGTACTTC.

This clone was counted a single time. The chain links TRBV6-6 to TRBJ1-5; 7 bases are a match to TRBD1. The germline V gene encodes CDR1 MNHNY and CDR2 SVGAGI (reference sequence). This CDR3 has 16 residues. V was clipped by 5 bases and J by 4 bases; unmatched bases: 11. The CDR3 protein is CASSPGRGTDNQPQHF. The CDR3 bases are TGTGCCAGCAGTCCGGGACGCGGGACAGATAATCAGCCCCAGCATTTT.

The rearrangement links TRBV5-1 to TRBJ2-7; the match to TRBD2 covers 9 bases. The CDR3 has 15 residues. CDR1 and CDR2 from the germline V gene are SGHRS and YFSETQ. Trimming removed 0 bases from V and 6 bases from J; junction bases left unmatched: 7. CDR3 DNA sequence: TGCGCCAGCAGCTTGGAGGGACTAGCCACCTTCGAGCAGTACTTC. Its translation is CASSLEGLATFEQYF. Together with reference TRBV5-1 and TRBJ2-7, the CDR3 gives the full variable domain: KAGVTQTPRYLIKTRGQQVTLSCSPISGHRSVSWYQQTPGQGLQFLFEYFSETQRNKGNFPGRFSGRQFSNSRSEMNVSTLELGDSALYLCASSLEGLATFEQYFGPGTRLTVT.

The chain has TRBV6-5 and TRBJ1-4; D gene unclear. Germline V CDR1 and CDR2: MNHEY, SVGAGI. V gave up 2 bases and J gave up 3 bases, with 7 bases separating them. There are 14 residues in the CDR3. CDR3 in DNA: TGTGCCAGCAGTTACGCGGATGCTAATGAAAAACTGTTTTTT. This gives the protein CASSYADANEKLFF.

This chain links TRBV2 with TRBJ2-1; D may be TRBD1 (6 bases). Germline V gene lookup returns CDR1 SNHLY and CDR2 FYNNEI. The CDR3 sequence is 15 residues long. V dropped 5 bases and J dropped 1 base, with 12 bases sitting between them. CDR3 in amino acids: CASSKQGSSYNEQFF. The CDR3 DNA is TGTGCCAGCAGTAAACAGGGTTCATCCTACAATGAGCAGTTCTTC.

Here the CDR3 reads CASSRDSLSNQPQHF. The CDR3 DNA follows: TGTGCCAGCAGTCGGGACAGCTTGTCCAATCAGCCCCAGCATTTT. This chain connects TRBV6-5 to TRBJ1-5, with TRBD1 matching 7 bases. Germline V gives CDR1 MNHEY, CDR2 SVGAGI. V dropped 5 bases and J dropped 3; count of bases not matched to a gene: 7. The CDR3 consists of 15 residues.

The V and J genes are TRBV7-9 and TRBJ1-6; TRBD1 might be the D (5 bases). The CDR3 runs to 15 residues. V lost 5 bases to trimming and J lost 6 bases, with 14 bases between them. CDR1 and CDR2 (germline): SEHNR, FQNEAQ (reference sequence). CDR3 amino acids: CASSPGRGGNSPLHF. Here the CDR3 DNA reads TGTGCCAGCAGCCCAGGGCGGGGGGGTAATTCACCCCTCCACTTT.

This chain uses TRBV6-6 with TRBJ1-2; 8 bases match TRBD1. J gave up 7 bases and V 6 bases, and 13 bases lay outside the gene matches. Germline V gene data show CDR1 as MNHNY and CDR2 as SVGAGI (reference sequence). The CDR3 runs to 15 residues. CDR3 sequence: CASSLPLTGGRGYTF. CDR3 coding DNA: TGTGCCAGCAGCTTACCCCTCACAGGGGGACGTGGCTACACCTTC.

V is TRBV28 and J is TRBJ1-5, with unresolved D. The CDR3 runs to 13 residues. Germline loops: CDR1 MDHEN, CDR2 SYDVKM. CDR3 nucleotide sequence: TGTGTCTCCAATCCGGGGAAGTTTCAGCCCCAGCATTTT. This codes for CVSNPGKFQPQHF.